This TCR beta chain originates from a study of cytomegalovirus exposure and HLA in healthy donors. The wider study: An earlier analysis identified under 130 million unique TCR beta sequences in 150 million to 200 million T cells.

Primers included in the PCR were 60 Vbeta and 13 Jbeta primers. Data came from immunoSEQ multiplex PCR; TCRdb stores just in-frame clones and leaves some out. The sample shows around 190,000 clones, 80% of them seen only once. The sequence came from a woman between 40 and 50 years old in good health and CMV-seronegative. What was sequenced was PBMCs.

The CDR3 nucleotides read TGCGCCAGCAGCCTGGGCACGGGGAGGGTCAATGAGCAGTTCTTC. It is translated as CASSLGTGRVNEQFF. This rearrangement joins TRBV5-1 to TRBJ2-1; 7 bases match TRBD2. Germline loops: CDR1 SGHRS, CDR2 YFSETQ. The CDR3 consists of 15 residues. V shed 4 bases, J shed 6 bases, and the junction held 10 bases outside the gene matches.